A single TCR beta chain is shown here with its context. Profiled with immunoSEQ multiplex PCR; TCRdb holds only in-frame clones, not every one. The data contain fewer than 200,000 clones, 70% to 90% of them singletons. The sample is drawn from a study of blood T cell repertoires in COVID-19. Study as a whole: Acute and convalescent COVID-19 samples came from the United States, Italy and Spain. T cells, B-cell-depleted T cells, or PBMCs supplied cDNA or gDNA.

The CDR3 loop spans 14 amino acids. The V end lost 0 bases, the J end lost 5 bases, and 12 bases lay between the germline ends. Germline-derived CDR1 and CDR2 are SGHKS and YYEKEE (reference sequence). Sequencing was performed on peripheral blood. The chain combines TRBV5-5 with TRBJ2-7, with D perhaps matching TRBD2 (6 bases). This clonotype originated in a man younger than 35 who had recovered from COVID-19. The CDR3 reads CASSLAGGRNEQYF. The CDR3 DNA is TGTGCCAGCAGCTTGGCCGGAGGGCGCAACGAGCAGTACTTC.